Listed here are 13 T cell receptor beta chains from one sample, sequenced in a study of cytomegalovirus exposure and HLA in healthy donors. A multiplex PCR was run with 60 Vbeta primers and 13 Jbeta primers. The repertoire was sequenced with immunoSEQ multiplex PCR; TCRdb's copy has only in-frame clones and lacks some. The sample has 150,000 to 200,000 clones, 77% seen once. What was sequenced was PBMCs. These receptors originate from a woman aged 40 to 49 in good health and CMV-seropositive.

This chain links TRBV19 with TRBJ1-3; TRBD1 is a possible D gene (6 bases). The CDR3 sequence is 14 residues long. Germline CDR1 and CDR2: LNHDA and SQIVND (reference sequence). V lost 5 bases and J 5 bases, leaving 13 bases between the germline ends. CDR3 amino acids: CASSPQGNRNTIYF. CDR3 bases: TGTGCCAGTAGTCCACAGGGAAATAGAAACACCATATATTTT.

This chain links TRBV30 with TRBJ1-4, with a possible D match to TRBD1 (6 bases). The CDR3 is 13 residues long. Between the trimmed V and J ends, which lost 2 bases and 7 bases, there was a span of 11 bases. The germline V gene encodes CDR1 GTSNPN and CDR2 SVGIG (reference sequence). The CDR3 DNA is TGTGCCTGGAGTAAACAGGGCCCTGAAAAACTGTTTTTT. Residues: CAWSKQGPEKLFF.

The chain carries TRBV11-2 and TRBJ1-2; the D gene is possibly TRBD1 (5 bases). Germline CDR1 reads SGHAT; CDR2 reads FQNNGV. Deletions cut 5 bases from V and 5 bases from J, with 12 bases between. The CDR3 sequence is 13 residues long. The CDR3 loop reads CASSRQPQYGYTF. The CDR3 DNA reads TGTGCCAGCAGCAGACAGCCTCAGTATGGCTACACCTTC.

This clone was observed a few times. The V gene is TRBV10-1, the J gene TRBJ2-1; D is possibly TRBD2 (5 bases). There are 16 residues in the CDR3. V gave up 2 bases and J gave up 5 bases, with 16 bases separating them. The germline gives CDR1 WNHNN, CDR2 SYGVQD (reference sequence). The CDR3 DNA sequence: TGCGCCAGCAGTGAGACTGGGCTAGCCGTCCACAATGAGCAGTTCTTC. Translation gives CASSETGLAVHNEQFF.

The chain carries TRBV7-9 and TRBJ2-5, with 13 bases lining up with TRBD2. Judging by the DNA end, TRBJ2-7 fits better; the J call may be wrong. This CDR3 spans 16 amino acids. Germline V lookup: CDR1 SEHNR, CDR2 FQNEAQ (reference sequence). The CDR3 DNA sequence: TGTGCCAGCAGCCGCGGGACTAGCGGGAATTACTACGAGCAGTACTTC. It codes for CASSRGTSGNYYEQYF.

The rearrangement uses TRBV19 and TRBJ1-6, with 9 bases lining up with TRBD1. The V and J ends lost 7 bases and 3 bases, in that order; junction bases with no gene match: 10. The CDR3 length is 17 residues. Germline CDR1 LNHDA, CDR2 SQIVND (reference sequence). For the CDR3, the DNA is TGTGCCAGTACCTTCGAAGGACAGGGGTTCTATAATTCACCCCTCCACTTT. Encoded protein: CASTFEGQGFYNSPLHF.

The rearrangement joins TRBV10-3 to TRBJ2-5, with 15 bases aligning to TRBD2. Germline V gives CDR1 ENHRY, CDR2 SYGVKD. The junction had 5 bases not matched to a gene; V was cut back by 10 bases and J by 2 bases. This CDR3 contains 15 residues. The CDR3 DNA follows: TGTGCCACAGGGACTAGCGGGAGGAAGCAAGAGACCCAGTACTTC. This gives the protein CATGTSGRKQETQYF.

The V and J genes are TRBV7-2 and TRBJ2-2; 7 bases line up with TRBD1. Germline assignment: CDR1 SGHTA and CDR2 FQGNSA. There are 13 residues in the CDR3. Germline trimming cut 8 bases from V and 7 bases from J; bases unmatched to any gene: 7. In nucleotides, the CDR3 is TGTGCCAGCGGACAGGTCAACGGCGGGGAGCTGTTTTTT. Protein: CASGQVNGGELFF.

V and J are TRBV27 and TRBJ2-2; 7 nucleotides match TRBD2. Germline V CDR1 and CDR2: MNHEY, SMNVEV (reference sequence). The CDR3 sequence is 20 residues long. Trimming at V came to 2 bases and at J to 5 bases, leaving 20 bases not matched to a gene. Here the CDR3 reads CASSLSVQTGGLIRTGELFF. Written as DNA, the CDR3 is TGTGCCAGCAGTTTAAGCGTCCAGACGGGGGGTCTAATCCGAACCGGGGAGCTGTTTTTT.

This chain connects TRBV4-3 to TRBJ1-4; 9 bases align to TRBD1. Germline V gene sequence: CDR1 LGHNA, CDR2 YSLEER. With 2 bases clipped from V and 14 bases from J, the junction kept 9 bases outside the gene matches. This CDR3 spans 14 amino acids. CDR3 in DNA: TGCGCCAGCAGCCAACTACCGGGACAGGGCGGGCTGTTTTTT. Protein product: CASSQLPGQGGLFF.

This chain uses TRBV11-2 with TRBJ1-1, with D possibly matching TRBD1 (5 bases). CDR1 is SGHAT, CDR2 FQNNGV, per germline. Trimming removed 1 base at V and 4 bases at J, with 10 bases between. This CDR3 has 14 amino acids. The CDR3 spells CASSLVQGGTEAFF. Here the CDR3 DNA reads TGTGCCAGCAGCTTAGTCCAGGGAGGCACTGAAGCTTTCTTT.

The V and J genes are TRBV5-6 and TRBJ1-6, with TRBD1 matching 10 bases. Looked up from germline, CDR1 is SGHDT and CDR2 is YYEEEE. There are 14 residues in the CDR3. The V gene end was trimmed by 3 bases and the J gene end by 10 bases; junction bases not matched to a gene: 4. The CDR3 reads CASSSDRGYSPLHF. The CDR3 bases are TGTGCCAGCAGCTCGGACAGGGGGTACTCACCCCTCCACTTT.

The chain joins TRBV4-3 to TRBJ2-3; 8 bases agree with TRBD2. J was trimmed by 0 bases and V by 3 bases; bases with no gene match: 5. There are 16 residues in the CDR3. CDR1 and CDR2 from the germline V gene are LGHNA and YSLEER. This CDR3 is CASSQSGSPSTDTQYF. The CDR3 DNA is TGCGCCAGCAGCCAGAGCGGGAGCCCTAGCACAGATACGCAGTATTTT.